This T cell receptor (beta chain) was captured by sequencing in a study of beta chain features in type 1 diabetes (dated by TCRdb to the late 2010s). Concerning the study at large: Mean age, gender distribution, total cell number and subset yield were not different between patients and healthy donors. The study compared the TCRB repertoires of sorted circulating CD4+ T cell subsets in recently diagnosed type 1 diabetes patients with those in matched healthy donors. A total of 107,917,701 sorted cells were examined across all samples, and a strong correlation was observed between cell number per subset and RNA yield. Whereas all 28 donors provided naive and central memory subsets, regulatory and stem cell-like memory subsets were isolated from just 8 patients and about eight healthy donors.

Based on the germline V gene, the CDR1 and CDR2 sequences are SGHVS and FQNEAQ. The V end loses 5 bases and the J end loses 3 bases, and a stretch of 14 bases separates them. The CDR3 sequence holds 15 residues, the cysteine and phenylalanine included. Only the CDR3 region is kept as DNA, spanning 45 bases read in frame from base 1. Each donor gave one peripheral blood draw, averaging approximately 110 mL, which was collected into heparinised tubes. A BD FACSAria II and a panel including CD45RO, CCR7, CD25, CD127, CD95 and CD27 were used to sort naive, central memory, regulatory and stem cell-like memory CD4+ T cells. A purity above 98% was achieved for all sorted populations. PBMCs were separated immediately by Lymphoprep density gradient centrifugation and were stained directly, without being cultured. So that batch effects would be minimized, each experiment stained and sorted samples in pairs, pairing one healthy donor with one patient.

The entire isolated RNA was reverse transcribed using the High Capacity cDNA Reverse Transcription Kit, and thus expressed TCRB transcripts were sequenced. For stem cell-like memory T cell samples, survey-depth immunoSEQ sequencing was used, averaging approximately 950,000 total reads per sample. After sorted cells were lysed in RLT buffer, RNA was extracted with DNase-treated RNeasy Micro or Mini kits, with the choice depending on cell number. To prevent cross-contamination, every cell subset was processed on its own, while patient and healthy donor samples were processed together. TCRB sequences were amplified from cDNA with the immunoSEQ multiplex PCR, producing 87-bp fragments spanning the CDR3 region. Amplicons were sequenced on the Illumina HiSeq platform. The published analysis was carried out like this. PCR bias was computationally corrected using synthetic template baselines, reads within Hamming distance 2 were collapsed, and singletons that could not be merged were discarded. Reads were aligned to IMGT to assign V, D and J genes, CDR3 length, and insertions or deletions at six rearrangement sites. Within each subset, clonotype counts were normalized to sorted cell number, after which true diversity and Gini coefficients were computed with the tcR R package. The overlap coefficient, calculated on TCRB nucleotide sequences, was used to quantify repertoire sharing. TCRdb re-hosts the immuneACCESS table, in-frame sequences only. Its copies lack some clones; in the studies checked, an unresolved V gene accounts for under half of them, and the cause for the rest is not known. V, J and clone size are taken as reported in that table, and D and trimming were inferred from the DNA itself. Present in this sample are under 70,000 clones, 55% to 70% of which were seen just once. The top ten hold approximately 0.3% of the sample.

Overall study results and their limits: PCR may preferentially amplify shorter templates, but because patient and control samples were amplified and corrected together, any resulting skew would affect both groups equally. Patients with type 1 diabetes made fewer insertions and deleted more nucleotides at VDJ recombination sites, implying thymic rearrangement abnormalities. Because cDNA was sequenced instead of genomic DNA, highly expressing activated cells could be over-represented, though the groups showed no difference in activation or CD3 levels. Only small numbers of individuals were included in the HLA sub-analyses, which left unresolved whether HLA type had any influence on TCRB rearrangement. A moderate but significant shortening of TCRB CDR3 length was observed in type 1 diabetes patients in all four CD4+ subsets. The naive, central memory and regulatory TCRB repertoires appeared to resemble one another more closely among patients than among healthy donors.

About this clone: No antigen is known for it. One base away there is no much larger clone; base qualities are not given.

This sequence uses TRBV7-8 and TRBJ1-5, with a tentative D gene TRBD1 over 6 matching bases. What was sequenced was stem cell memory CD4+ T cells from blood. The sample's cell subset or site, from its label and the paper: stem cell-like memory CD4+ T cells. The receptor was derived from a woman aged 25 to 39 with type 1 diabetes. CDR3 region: CASSERTAPNQPQHF. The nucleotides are TGTGCCAGCAGCGAACGGACAGCTCCCAATCAGCCCCAGCATTTT.